These 32 T cell receptor beta chains share one sample of origin, sequenced in a study of cytomegalovirus exposure and HLA in healthy donors. Profiling relied on immunoSEQ multiplex PCR, and the TCRdb table lists in-frame clones only, not all of them. The table has some 200,000 clones, 84% seen once; the top ten hold 13%. Specimen: PBMCs. The receptors here all came from a woman aged 25 to 39 in good health and CMV-seropositive.

The CDR3 loop is CATGQNMNTEAFF. The CDR3 DNA reads as TGTGCCACCGGACAGAACATGAACACTGAAGCTTTCTTT. The rearrangement links TRBV15 to TRBJ1-1, with a possible D match to TRBD1 (6 bases). There are 13 residues in the CDR3. Germline values: CDR1 LNHNV, CDR2 YYDKDF (reference sequence). V lost 8 bases, J lost 0 bases, and 10 bases lay in between. The full variable domain, rest sourced from reference TRBV15 and TRBJ1-1, is DAMVIQNPRYQVTQFGKPVTLSCSQTLNHNVMYWYQQKSSQAPKLLFHYYDKDFNNEADTPDNFQSRRPNTSFCFLDIRSPGLGDTAMYLCATGQNMNTEAFFGQGTRLTVV.

This chain links TRBV12-5 with TRBJ1-4; maybe TRBD1 (5 bases). Germline V gene lookup returns CDR1 LGHNT and CDR2 FRNRAP. The ends were cut back, 3 bases at V and 0 bases at J, with 14 bases in the middle. The CDR3 spans 17 residues. This CDR3 reads CASGLSRQIATNEKLFF. CDR3 nucleotides: TGTGCTAGTGGTTTATCCCGACAGATTGCAACTAATGAAAAACTGTTTTTT.

The chain joins TRBV2 to TRBJ1-1; 7 nucleotides align to TRBD1. V lost 6 bases to trimming and J lost 0 bases; unmatched junction nucleotides: 7. Germline CDR1 and CDR2: SNHLY and FYNNEI. The CDR3 loop spans 15 amino acids. The CDR3 DNA follows: TGTGCCAGCAGCGGGGACAGTCTGATGAACACTGAAGCTTTCTTT. Translation: CASSGDSLMNTEAFF.

The chain couples TRBV25-1 to TRBJ2-1, with D possibly being TRBD1 (7 bases). The CDR3 extends over 17 amino acids. The V and J ends lost 6 bases and 2 bases respectively, with 20 bases between them. Germline loops: CDR1 MGHDK, CDR2 SYGVNS. The CDR3, as DNA: TGTGCCAGCAGGGACTATACAGGGGCCTATGCCTACAATGAGCAGTTCTTC. Protein: CASRDYTGAYAYNEQFF.

Written as DNA, the CDR3 is TGTGCCAGCAGCTCGCAGGTGAAGAACACCGGGGAGCTGTTTTTT. Translated, it gives CASSSQVKNTGELFF. This sequence joins TRBV7-3 and TRBJ2-2; D is uncertain. Per germline, CDR1 SGHTA and CDR2 FQGTGA. The V gene lost 4 bases and the J gene lost 1 base, with 10 bases spanning the gap. The CDR3 runs to 15 residues.

The J gene is TRBJ1-5, the V gene TRBV6-6; no reliable D call. The CDR3 has 16 residues. Between the trimmed V and J ends, which lost 2 bases and 4 bases, there was a span of 15 bases. Germline CDR1 MNHNY, CDR2 SVGAGI (reference sequence). The CDR3 region has the DNA TGTGCCAGCAGTTACGGGGTGGGAGGAAGTAATCAGCCCCAGCATTTT. Translating gives CASSYGVGGSNQPQHF.

This sequence joins TRBV29-1 and TRBJ2-1, with 7 positions matching TRBD1. Per germline, CDR1 SQVTM and CDR2 ANQGSEA. The CDR3 runs 14 residues. The junction had 8 bases not matched to a gene; V was cut back by 3 bases and J by 6 bases. The CDR3 sequence: CSVEGTQGSNEQFF. For the CDR3, the DNA is TGCAGCGTTGAGGGGACACAGGGGAGCAATGAGCAGTTCTTC.

The V gene is TRBV11-3, the J gene TRBJ2-2, with 8 bases aligning to TRBD2. J gave up 7 bases and V 5 bases, and 6 bases lay outside the gene matches. The CDR3 has 14 residues. Germline CDR1 SGHNT, CDR2 YENEEA. This chain's CDR3 is CASSPGGRGGELFF. The CDR3 DNA sequence: TGTGCCAGCAGCCCGGGAGGGCGGGGCGGGGAGCTGTTTTTT.

Written as DNA, the CDR3 is TGCGCCAGCAGCCATCGGGGATCCTACGAGCAGTACTTC. Encoded protein: CASSHRGSYEQYF. The chain joins TRBV4-1 to TRBJ2-7, with D perhaps TRBD2 (5 bases). The CDR3 runs to 13 residues. CDR1 is MGHRA and CDR2 is YSYEKL in the germline V gene. V lost 3 bases to trimming and J lost 1 base, with 7 bases between them.

This clone was counted a few times. CDR3 bases: TGTGCCAGCTCAGTGGTGGGGAGGACTGAAGCTTTCTTT. It yields the protein CASSVVGRTEAFF. This chain connects TRBV6-1 to TRBJ1-1; D is undetermined. The CDR3 sequence is 13 residues long. Germline CDR1 is MNHNS and CDR2 is SASEGT. V was trimmed by 8 bases and J by 5 bases, leaving 15 bases between them.

The chain has TRBV27 and TRBJ2-1; no firm D call. This CDR3 has 16 residues. Between the trimmed V and J ends, which lost 3 bases and 1 base, there was a span of 13 bases. Germline V gene data show CDR1 as MNHEY and CDR2 as SMNVEV (reference sequence). The CDR3 sequence: CASSLVRSTSYNEQFF. The CDR3 nucleotides are TGTGCCAGCAGTTTGGTACGATCAACTTCCTACAATGAGCAGTTCTTC.

As regards this clone: The junction shows a germline mismatch at one end, possibly a read error. This chain joins TRBV7-7 and TRBJ2-3; D is unresolved. From germline, CDR1 is SSHAT and CDR2 FNYEAQ (reference sequence). The CDR3 extends over 14 amino acids. In DNA form, the CDR3 reads TGTGCTAGCAGCCGCACTTTAGTGTCAGATACGCAGTATTTT. This translates into CASSRTLVSDTQYF.

For this clone: At one boundary the junction diverges from the germline segment, which might be a read error. The CDR3 DNA follows: TGTGCCAGCAGTGAAGCGATACAGGGGACAGGGAACTTC. Encoded protein: CASSEAIQGTGNF. This chain uses TRBV2 with TRBJ2-7, with 9 bases matching TRBD1. Looked up from germline, CDR1 is SNHLY and CDR2 is FYNNEI. The CDR3 sequence is 13 residues long. The full variable domain, in which reference TRBV2 and TRBJ2-7 provide the parts outside the CDR3, is EPEVTQTPSHQVTQMGQEVILRCVPISNHLYFYWYRQILGQKVEFLVSFYNNEISEKSEIFDDQFSVERPDGSNFTLKIRSTKLEDSAMYFCASSEAIQGTGNFGPGTRLTVT.

The chain uses TRBV11-2 and TRBJ1-2, with D perhaps matching TRBD1 (6 bases). In germline, CDR1 is SGHAT, CDR2 FQNNGV. The CDR3 runs 14 residues. V was shortened by 5 bases and J by 8 bases, with 18 bases between the two germline ends. The CDR3 sequence is CASSPFRTDVGYTF. Here the CDR3 DNA reads TGTGCCAGCAGCCCGTTTCGGACAGACGTGGGCTACACCTTC.

The CDR3 DNA follows: TGCGCCAGCAGCGACGGACAGCCCCAAAACCCCTATGGCTACACCTTC. It codes for CASSDGQPQNPYGYTF. V gene TRBV5-1 combines with J gene TRBJ1-2, with D perhaps matching TRBD1 (6 bases). Germline V gives CDR1 SGHRS, CDR2 YFSETQ. The CDR3 has 16 amino acids. Trimming pared 4 bases from V and 4 bases from J, leaving 20 bases between. The full variable domain, completed using reference TRBV5-1 and TRBJ1-2, is KAGVTQTPRYLIKTRGQQVTLSCSPISGHRSVSWYQQTPGQGLQFLFEYFSETQRNKGNFPGRFSGRQFSNSRSEMNVSTLELGDSALYLCASSDGQPQNPYGYTFGSGTRLTVV.

This sequence joins TRBV28 and TRBJ2-1; 7 nucleotides align to TRBD2. The CDR3 contains 14 residues. Losses at the gene ends were 3 bases for V and 6 bases for J; bases not matched to a gene: 5. Germline V gene sequence: CDR1 MDHEN, CDR2 SYDVKM. The CDR3 protein is CASSFAGALNEQFF. CDR3 nucleotide sequence: TGTGCCAGCAGTTTCGCGGGAGCGCTCAATGAGCAGTTCTTC.

This sequence joins TRBV7-6 and TRBJ2-5; D might be TRBD2 (5 bases). Trimming took off 4 bases at V and 5 bases at J, with 8 bases between the two ends. Germline assignment: CDR1 SGHVS and CDR2 FNYEAQ. This CDR3 is 12 amino acids long. The CDR3 bases are TGTGCCAGCAGCTCGATAGCGGAGACCCAGTACTTC. It encodes CASSSIAETQYF. The whole variable domain, remainder taken from reference TRBV7-6 and TRBJ2-5, is GAGVSQSPRYKVTKRGQDVALRCDPISGHVSLYWYRQALGQGPEFLTYFNYEAQQDKSGLPNDRFSAERPEGSISTLTIQRTEQRDSAMYRCASSSIAETQYFGPGTRLLVL.

The gene calls are TRBV12-5 and TRBJ2-5, with a tentative D call TRBD1 (6 bases). The CDR3 length is 13 residues. Trimming shortened V by 1 base and J by 5 bases, and 8 bases separated the two germline ends. Germline V CDR1 and CDR2: LGHNT, FRNRAP. CDR3 nucleotide sequence: TGTGCTAGTGGTTTGGGGCAGGGGGAGACCCAGTACTTC. Residues: CASGLGQGETQYF.

V and J are TRBV9 and TRBJ2-2; 12 bases align to TRBD2. The ends lost 3 bases at V and 4 bases at J; junction bases unmatched: 1. From germline, CDR1 is SGDLS and CDR2 YYNGEE. CDR3 size: 15 residues. CDR3 loop: CASSATSGSTGELFF. For the CDR3, the DNA is TGTGCCAGCAGCGCGACTAGCGGGAGCACCGGGGAGCTGTTTTTT.

The V call is TRBV5-1, the J call TRBJ2-7, with TRBD1 matching over 9 bases. This CDR3 has 15 amino acids. The germline gives CDR1 SGHRS, CDR2 YFSETQ. J gave up 4 bases and V 0 bases, and 5 bases lay outside the gene matches. CDR3: CASSLAGQGLYEQYF. In DNA, the CDR3 is TGCGCCAGCAGCTTGGCAGGACAGGGGTTATACGAGCAGTACTTC.

This chain uses TRBV4-2 with TRBJ2-1; 12 bases fit TRBD2. From germline, CDR1 is LGHNA and CDR2 YNFKEQ. There are 15 residues in the CDR3. The junction had 7 bases not matched to a gene; V was cut back by 4 bases and J by 9 bases. CDR3 sequence (DNA): TGTGCCAGCAGCCCCTCTAGCGGGAGGGCCGGTGAGCAGTTCTTC. It codes for CASSPSSGRAGEQFF.

The chain is built from TRBV7-8 and TRBJ2-1; D may be TRBD1 (6 bases). Between the trimmed V and J ends, which lost 5 bases and 0 bases, there was a span of 14 bases. This CDR3 comprises 16 residues. The germline CDR1 and CDR2 sequences are SGHVS and FQNEAQ. The CDR3 region is CASSPPRGGSYNEQFF. The CDR3 DNA sequence: TGTGCCAGCAGCCCCCCCAGGGGCGGCTCCTACAATGAGCAGTTCTTC.

J is TRBJ2-3 and V is TRBV7-6; D unresolved. The V gene's germline CDR1 is SGHVS and CDR2 FNYEAQ. V lost 1 base, J lost 3 bases, and 11 bases lay in between. The CDR3 is 15 residues long. CDR3 sequence reads: CASSLGGTRTDTQYF. The CDR3 coding sequence is TGTGCCAGCAGCTTAGGCGGTACGCGGACAGATACGCAGTATTTT.

This chain connects TRBV20-1 to TRBJ1-2; no definite D call. CDR3 length equals 11 residues. In germline, CDR1 is DFQATT, CDR2 SNEGSKA (reference sequence). Deletions cut 0 bases from V and 6 bases from J, with 5 bases between. CDR3 residues: CSARDNNGYTF. The CDR3 coding sequence is TGCAGTGCTAGAGATAATAATGGCTACACCTTC.

V is TRBV25-1 and J is TRBJ1-5; D not certain. Germline lookup yields CDR1 MGHDK and CDR2 SYGVNS. The V end was cut by 6 bases, the J end by 1 base, with 7 bases between. This CDR3 spans 13 amino acids. This CDR3 is CASRQASNQPQHF. Written as DNA, the CDR3 is TGTGCCAGCAGGCAGGCGAGCAATCAGCCCCAGCATTTT.

The CDR3 sequence: CASNLPGQGTETQYF. CDR3 in DNA: TGTGCCAGCAACTTACCGGGACAGGGGACGGAGACCCAGTACTTC. The chain carries TRBV6-1 and TRBJ2-5, with TRBD1 matching over 10 bases. J was trimmed by 5 bases and V by 7 bases; bases with no gene match: 10. This CDR3 is 15 amino acids long. The V gene's germline CDR1 is MNHNS and CDR2 SASEGT.

This sequence joins TRBV5-6 and TRBJ2-5; D perhaps matches TRBD2 (6 bases). V was shortened by 4 bases and J by 5 bases, with 21 bases between the two germline ends. This CDR3 is 16 amino acids long. CDR1 and CDR2 from the germline V gene are SGHDT and YYEEEE. CDR3 in DNA: TGTGCCAGCAGCCTGCCGGGACTCACCATGGGGGAGACCCAGTACTTC. It codes for CASSLPGLTMGETQYF.

This clone was seen a single time. The chain has TRBV5-1 and TRBJ2-7, with no clear D. Germline CDR1 reads SGHRS; CDR2 reads YFSETQ. Trimming stripped 0 bases from V and 2 bases from J, with 9 bases between. This CDR3 region has 14 residues. The CDR3 DNA follows: TGCGCCAGCAGCTTGGTGTCACCTACCTACGAGCAGTACTTC. Its translation: CASSLVSPTYEQYF.

V usage is TRBV7-9 and J usage is TRBJ1-4; TRBD1 matches at 8 bases. This CDR3 is built from 15 residues. V dropped 2 bases and J dropped 6; count of bases not matched to a gene: 5. Germline values: CDR1 SEHNR, CDR2 FQNEAQ (reference sequence). The CDR3 loop reads CASSLRQGRDEKLFF. DNA for the CDR3: TGTGCCAGCAGCTTACGACAGGGGAGGGATGAAAAACTGTTTTTT.

As DNA, the CDR3 is TGTGCCTCCCAAGCGACCTCAGATACGCAGTATTTT. It encodes CASQATSDTQYF. The chain employs TRBV11-2 and TRBJ2-3; D gene unclear. The germline gives CDR1 SGHAT, CDR2 FQNNGV. This CDR3 comprises 12 residues. The V end lost 11 bases, the J end lost 4 bases, and 13 bases lay between the germline ends. Drawing the rest from reference TRBV11-2 and TRBJ2-3, the complete variable domain is EAGVAQSPRYKIIEKRQSVAFWCNPISGHATLYWYQQILGQGPKLLIQFQNNGVVDDSQLPKDRFSAERLKGVDSTLKIQPAKLEDSAVYLCASQATSDTQYFGPGTRLTVL.

The V call is TRBV4-1, the J call TRBJ2-5; 16 bases are shared with TRBD2. From germline, CDR1 is MGHRA and CDR2 YSYEKL. The J segment lost 4 bases and the V segment lost 4 bases, leaving 6 bases of the junction unmatched. The CDR3 is 17 residues long. Here the CDR3 DNA reads TGCGCCAGCAGCCGTGGGACTAGCGGGAGGGCTGGAGAGACCCAGTACTTC. Its protein is CASSRGTSGRAGETQYF.

This clone has only one observation. The V gene is TRBV6-1, the J gene TRBJ2-5, with D unclear. The CDR3 length is 14 residues. Germline lookup yields CDR1 MNHNS and CDR2 SASEGT. Trimming took off 4 bases at V and 7 bases at J, with 16 bases between the two ends. The CDR3 DNA follows: TGTGCCAGCAGTGCTCTAGAGGCATTTAGGACCCAGTACTTC. This gives the protein CASSALEAFRTQYF.